The clone carrying this T cell receptor beta chain was counted at least ten times. Its specificity is not known. The data stem from a study of breast tumors, draining lymph nodes, adjacent tissues. Axillary draining lymph nodes of breast cancer patients supplied the node samples. Via MiXCR, TCRdb re-called the multiplex PCR reads, giving one row per CDR3 protein. The sample contains about 120,000 distinct CDR3 sequences, 15% to 20% of which appear only once. Study-wide results and limits: Data only fit, rather than demonstrated, lymph node origin of most tumor T cells. Compared with lymph nodes, tumors were less diverse; compared with nontumor tissue, more. Luminal-like breast cancer showed significantly higher tumor–nontumor repertoire similarity than basal-like. Most tumor T cells seemingly derive from lymph node, then expand in tumor.

What was sequenced was axillary lymph node tissue. The clonotype was recovered from a female donor with breast cancer. Some clones in this sample may be carry-over from other donors' samples.

The CDR3 DNA reads as TGTGCCAGCAGCTTGGTGGGGGAAAAACTGTTTTTT. Amino acids: CASSLVGEKLFF. The rearrangement links TRBV5-5 to TRBJ1-4; D is ambiguous. The CDR3 runs 12 residues. V shed 0 bases and J shed 8 bases, with 5 bases lying between them. Germline V CDR1 and CDR2: SGHKS, YYEKEE (reference sequence).